Reported below is one T cell receptor (beta chain). Its antigen is undetermined. This specimen belongs to a study of T-cell memory formation after mild COVID-19. Study findings and constraints: There was a balanced CD4/CD8 profile in clones contracting day 15 to 85, and later expanders leaned CD4+.

The trim removed 7 bases at V and 2 bases at J, leaving 6 bases unmatched. The CDR3 is 14 amino acids. CDR1 and CDR2 from the germline V gene are MNHNS and SASEGT. MiXCR, run by TCRdb on the 5' RACE reads, gives a single entry per CDR3 protein. The repertoire holds 450,000 to 650,000 distinct CDR3 sequences, with roughly 21% as singletons. The J gene is TRBJ2-3, the V gene TRBV6-1, with 7 bases aligning to TRBD2. The source material was PBMCs or a T cell subset sorted from them (not recorded which). This receptor was identified in an adult woman who had mild COVID-19 (a few samples of this study predate the infection). Cell type and time point are not known. The CDR3 DNA follows: TGTGCCAGCAAGACCGGGGGGTACACAGATACGCAGTATTTT. This sequence encodes CASKTGGYTDTQYF.